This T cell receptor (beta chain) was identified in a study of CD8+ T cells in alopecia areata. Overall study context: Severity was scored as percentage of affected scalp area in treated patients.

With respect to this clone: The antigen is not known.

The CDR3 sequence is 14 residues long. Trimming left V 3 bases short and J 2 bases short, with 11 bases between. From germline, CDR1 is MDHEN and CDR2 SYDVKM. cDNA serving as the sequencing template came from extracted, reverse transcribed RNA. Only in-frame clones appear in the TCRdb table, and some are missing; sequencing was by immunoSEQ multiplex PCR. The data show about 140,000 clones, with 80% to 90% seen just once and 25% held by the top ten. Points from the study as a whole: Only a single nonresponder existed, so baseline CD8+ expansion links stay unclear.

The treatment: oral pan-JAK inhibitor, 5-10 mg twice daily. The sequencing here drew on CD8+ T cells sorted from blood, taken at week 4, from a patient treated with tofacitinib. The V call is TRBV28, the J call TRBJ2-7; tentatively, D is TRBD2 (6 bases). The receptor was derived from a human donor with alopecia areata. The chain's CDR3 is CASSLAGFPYEQYF. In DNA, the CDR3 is TGTGCCAGCAGTTTGGCGGGGTTCCCCTACGAGCAGTACTTC.